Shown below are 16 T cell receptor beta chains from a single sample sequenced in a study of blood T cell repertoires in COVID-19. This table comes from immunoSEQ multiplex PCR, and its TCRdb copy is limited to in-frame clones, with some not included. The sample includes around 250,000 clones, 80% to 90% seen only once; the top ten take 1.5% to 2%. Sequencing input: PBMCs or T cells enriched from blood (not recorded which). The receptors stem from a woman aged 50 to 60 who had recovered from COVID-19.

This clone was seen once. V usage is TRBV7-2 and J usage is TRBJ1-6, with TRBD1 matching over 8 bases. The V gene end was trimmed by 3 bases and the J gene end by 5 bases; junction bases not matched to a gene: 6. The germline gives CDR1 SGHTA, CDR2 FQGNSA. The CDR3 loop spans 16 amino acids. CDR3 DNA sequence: TGTGCCAGCAGCTTTGACAGGGGCAACAATAATTCACCCCTCCACTTT. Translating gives CASSFDRGNNNSPLHF.

The CDR3, as DNA: TGTGCCAGCAGCTTGGATCCTTTAAACACTGAAGCTTTCTTT. Protein: CASSLDPLNTEAFF. The rearrangement joins TRBV5-4 to TRBJ1-1; D is unresolved. The V end was cut by 0 bases, the J end by 2 bases, with 8 bases between. The CDR3 has 14 residues. Germline CDR1 and CDR2: SGHNT and YYREEE (reference sequence).

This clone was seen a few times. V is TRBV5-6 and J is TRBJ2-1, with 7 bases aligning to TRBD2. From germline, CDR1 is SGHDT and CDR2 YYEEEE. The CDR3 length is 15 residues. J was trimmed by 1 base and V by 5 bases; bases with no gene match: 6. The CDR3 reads CASSPVSGSYNEQFF. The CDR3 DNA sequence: TGTGCCAGCAGTCCTGTTAGCGGGTCCTACAATGAGCAGTTCTTC.

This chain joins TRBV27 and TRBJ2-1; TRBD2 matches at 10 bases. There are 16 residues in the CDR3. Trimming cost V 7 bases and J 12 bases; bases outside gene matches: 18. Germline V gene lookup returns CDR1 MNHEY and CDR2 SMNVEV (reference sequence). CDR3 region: CASIPRGGLAGAVQFF. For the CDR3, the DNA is TGTGCCAGCATTCCCCGGGGCGGCCTAGCGGGAGCGGTGCAGTTCTTC.

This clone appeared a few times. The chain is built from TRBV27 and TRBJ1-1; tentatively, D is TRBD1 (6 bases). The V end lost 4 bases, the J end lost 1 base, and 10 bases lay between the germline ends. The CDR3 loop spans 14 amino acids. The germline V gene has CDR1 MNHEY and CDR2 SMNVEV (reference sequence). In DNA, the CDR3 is TGTGCCAGCAGTTACAGGGTGGGGAACACTGAAGCTTTCTTT. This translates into CASSYRVGNTEAFF.

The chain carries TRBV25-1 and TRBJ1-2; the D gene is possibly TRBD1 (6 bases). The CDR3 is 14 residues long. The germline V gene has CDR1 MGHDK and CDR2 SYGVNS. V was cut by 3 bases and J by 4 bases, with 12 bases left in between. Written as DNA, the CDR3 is TGTGCCAGCAGTGACCCTGGACAGATCTATGGCTACACCTTC. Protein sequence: CASSDPGQIYGYTF.

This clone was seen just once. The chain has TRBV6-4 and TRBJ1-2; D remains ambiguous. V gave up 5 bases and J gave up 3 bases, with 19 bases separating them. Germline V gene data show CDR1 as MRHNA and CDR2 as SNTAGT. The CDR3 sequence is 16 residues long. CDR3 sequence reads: CASSQRVGSQYYGYTF. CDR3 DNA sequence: TGTGCCAGCAGTCAACGTGTAGGGAGCCAGTACTATGGCTACACCTTC.

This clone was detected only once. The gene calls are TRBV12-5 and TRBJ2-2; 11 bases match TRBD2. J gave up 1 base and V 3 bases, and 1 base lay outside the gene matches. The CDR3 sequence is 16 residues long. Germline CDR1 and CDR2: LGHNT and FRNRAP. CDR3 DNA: TGTGCTAGTGGTTTTGGGACTAGCGGGAACACCGGGGAGCTGTTTTTT. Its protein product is CASGFGTSGNTGELFF.

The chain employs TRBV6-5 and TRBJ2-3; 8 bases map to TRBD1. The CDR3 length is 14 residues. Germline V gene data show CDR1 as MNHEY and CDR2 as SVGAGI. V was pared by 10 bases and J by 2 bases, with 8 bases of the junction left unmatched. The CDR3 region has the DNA TGTGCCACCCGGGACAGGAGCAACACAGATACGCAGTATTTT. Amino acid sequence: CATRDRSNTDTQYF.

The CDR3 DNA reads as TGTGCCAGCACCGGGACTAGCCGGGAATACGAGCAGTACTTC. It is translated as CASTGTSREYEQYF. The V call is TRBV5-6, the J call TRBJ2-7, with 9 bases identical to TRBD2. The CDR3 runs to 14 residues. V was pared by 6 bases and J by 4 bases, with 8 bases of the junction left unmatched. Germline CDR1 reads SGHDT; CDR2 reads YYEEEE.

CDR3 in amino acids: CASSLRTSGTDTQYF. In DNA, the CDR3 is TGTGCCAGCAGCCTCCGGACTAGCGGCACAGATACGCAGTATTTT. The chain uses TRBV3-1 (or the pseudogene TRBV3-2) and TRBJ2-3; 9 nucleotides agree with TRBD2. After removal of 4 bases from V and 1 base from J, the junction contained 3 bases not matched to a gene. Germline CDR1 and CDR2: LGHDT and YNNKEL (reference sequence). This CDR3 is built from 15 residues.

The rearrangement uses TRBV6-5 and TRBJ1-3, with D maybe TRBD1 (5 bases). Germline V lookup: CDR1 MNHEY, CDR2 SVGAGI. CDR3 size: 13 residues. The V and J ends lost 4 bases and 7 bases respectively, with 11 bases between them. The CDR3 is CASSSPGGNTIYF. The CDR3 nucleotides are TGTGCCAGCAGTTCCCCTGGGGGGAACACCATATATTTT.

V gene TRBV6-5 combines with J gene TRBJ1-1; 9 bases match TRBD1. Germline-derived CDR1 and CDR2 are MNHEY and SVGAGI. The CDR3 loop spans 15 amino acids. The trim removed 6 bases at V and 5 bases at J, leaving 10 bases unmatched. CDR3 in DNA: TGTGCCAGCAGCTTACCCGGGACAGGGAAAACTGAAGCTTTCTTT. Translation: CASSLPGTGKTEAFF.

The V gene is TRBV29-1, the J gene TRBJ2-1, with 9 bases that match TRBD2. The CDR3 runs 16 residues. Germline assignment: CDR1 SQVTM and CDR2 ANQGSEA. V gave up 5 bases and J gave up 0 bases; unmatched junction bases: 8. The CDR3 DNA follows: TGCAGCGTTTTAGGGAGGCGGGAGGGCTCCTACAATGAGCAGTTCTTC. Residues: CSVLGRREGSYNEQFF.

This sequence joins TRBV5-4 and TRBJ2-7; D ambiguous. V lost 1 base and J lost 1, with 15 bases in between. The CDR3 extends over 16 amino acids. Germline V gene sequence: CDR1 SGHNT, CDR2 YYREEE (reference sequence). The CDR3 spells CASSLSFGDKSYEQYF. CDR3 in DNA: TGTGCCAGCAGCTTGTCTTTCGGTGATAAGTCCTACGAGCAGTACTTC.

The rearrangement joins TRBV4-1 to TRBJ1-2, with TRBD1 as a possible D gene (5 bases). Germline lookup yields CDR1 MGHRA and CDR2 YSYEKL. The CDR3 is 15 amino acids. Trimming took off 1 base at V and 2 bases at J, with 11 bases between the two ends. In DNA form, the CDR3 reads TGCGCCAGCAGCCAAGCGGACACCCAAAACTATGGCTACACCTTC. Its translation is CASSQADTQNYGYTF.